The T cell receptor (beta chain) described here comes from a study of cytomegalovirus exposure and HLA in healthy donors. CDR3 length equals 14 residues. Germline V gene sequence: CDR1 SQVTM, CDR2 ANQGSEA. V dropped 7 bases and J dropped 1 base, with 13 bases sitting between them. Profiled with immunoSEQ multiplex PCR; TCRdb holds only in-frame clones, not every one. The table shows 150,000 to 200,000 clones, with roughly nine tenths occurring only once. The sequence came from a woman aged 25 to 39 in good health and CMV-seronegative. This chain links TRBV29-1 with TRBJ2-2; D might be TRBD1 (6 bases). The sequencing sample was made of PBMCs. The CDR3 loop is CSALTGLNTGELFF. The CDR3 DNA is TGCAGCGCCCTGACAGGATTGAACACCGGGGAGCTGTTTTTT.